What follows is one TCR beta chain and its context. Its antigen is unknown. Base qualities are not recorded, but no much larger clone differs from it by a single base. TCRbeta CDR3 regions were amplified from genomic DNA using the immunoSEQ Assay, a bias-controlled multiplex PCR. The original pipeline was this. The number of nucleated cells in each sample was estimated from the amplification of reference gene primers within the assay. To quantify the absolute abundance of each unique TCRbeta CDR3 rearrangement, sequence reads were collapsed and filtered. Productive Simpson clonality was computed per sample as the square root of Simpson's diversity index over productive rearrangements. The source is immuneACCESS, and TCRdb retained only in-frame sequences with V and J called. Part of the clones is not carried over; for the studies checked, unresolved V genes explain less than half of this, and the remainder is unexplained. Clone size and V and J calls were adopted from that table, with D and trimming inferred from the DNA. The table for this sample lists 150,000 to 200,000 clones; 85% of them were counted only once. About 3% of the sample lies in the top ten.

The data are from a study of blood T cell repertoires in COVID-19 (dated by TCRdb to 2020 to 2021). The study in broad terms: Collaborator samples came from the United States, Italy and Spain and covered acute and convalescent phases of COVID-19. Samples came from the ongoing ImmuneRACE study (first 160 participants) plus 1,254 subjects from 6 global collaborators. The prospective study material was composed of cDNA or gDNA derived from T cells, B-cell-depleted T cells, or PBMCs. HLA class I and class II types, where available, came from metadata supplied by the sample provider rather than from assay-based typing. Deeply sampled blood TCRbeta repertoires from subjects exposed to, actively infected with, or recovered from COVID-19 were included in the dataset. The sample metadata nearly always contained a de-identified subject ID, COVID-19 status, age in years and sex. The repertoires were released in a freely available public database meant as a resource for research on the immune response to SARS-CoV-2.

The germline V gene sets CDR1 to LGHNA and CDR2 to YNFKEQ. Trimming accounts for 2 bases at V and 7 bases at J, while the number of junction bases matched to no gene is 10. Taken from cysteine to phenylalanine, the CDR3 has 15 residues. The kept DNA is CDR3 alone, 45 bases in frame from the first base. Whole blood was collected in K2EDTA tubes by collaborating institutions according to the institutions' own protocols. For TCRbeta analysis, collaborator samples were shipped as frozen whole blood, as isolated PBMCs, or as DNA extracted from either sample type. Here is what the overall study found, with its caveats: How much clinical and demographic metadata was included differed by source and by participant, and the metadata was provided uncurated.

Recombination linked TRBV4-2 to TRBJ1-1; 7 nucleotides in the junction match TRBD1. The clonotype was recovered from a human donor with acute or convalescent COVID-19. The donor label of this sample is uncertain. Sequences were obtained from peripheral blood. CDR3 region: CASSQSSEGAGEAFF. The DNA sequence reads TGTGCCAGCAGCCAATCCTCCGAGGGGGCCGGTGAAGCTTTCTTT.